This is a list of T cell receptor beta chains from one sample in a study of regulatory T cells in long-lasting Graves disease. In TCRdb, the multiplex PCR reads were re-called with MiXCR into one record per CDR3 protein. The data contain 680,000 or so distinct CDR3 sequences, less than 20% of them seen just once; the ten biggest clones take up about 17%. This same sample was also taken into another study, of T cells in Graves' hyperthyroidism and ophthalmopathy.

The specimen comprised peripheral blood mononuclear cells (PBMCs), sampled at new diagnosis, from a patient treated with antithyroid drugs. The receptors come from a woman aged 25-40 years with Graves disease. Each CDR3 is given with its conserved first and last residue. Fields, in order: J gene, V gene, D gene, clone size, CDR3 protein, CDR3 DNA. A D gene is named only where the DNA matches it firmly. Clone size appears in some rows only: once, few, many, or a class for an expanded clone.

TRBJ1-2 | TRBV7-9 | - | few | CASSVDLNYGYTF | TGTGCCAGCAGCGTCGATCTTAACTATGGCTACACCTTC
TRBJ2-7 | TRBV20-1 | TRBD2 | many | CSPKGGRALYEQYF | TGCAGTCCCAAGGGCGGGAGGGCCCTCTACGAGCAGTACTTC
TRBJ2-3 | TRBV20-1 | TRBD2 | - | CSASDRTSGRAADTQYF | TGCAGTGCGTCGGACAGGACTAGCGGGAGGGCCGCAGATACGCAGTATTTT
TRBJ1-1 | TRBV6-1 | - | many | CASRPELARTEAFF | TGTGCCAGCAGGCCAGAACTGGCGAGGACTGAAGCTTTCTTT
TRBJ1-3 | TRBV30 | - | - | CASRAQGWAGNTIYF | TGTGCCTCAAGGGCCCAGGGATGGGCTGGAAACACCATATATTTT
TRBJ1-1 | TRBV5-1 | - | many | CASKGDPPEAFF | TGCGCCAGCAAAGGGGACCCTCCTGAAGCTTTCTTT
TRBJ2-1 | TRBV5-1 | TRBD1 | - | CASSFLTGEF | TGCGCCAGCAGCTTTCTCACAGGGGAGTTC
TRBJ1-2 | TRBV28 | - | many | CASRATTYGYTF | TGTGCCAGCCGGGCCACGACATATGGCTACACCTTC
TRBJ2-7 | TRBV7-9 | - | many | CASSLPGQSYEQYF | TGTGCCAGCAGCTTACCCGGACAGAGCTACGAGCAGTACTTC
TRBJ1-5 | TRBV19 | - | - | CASTPQAAVGPSPQHF | TGTGCCAGTACCCCCCAGGCCGCTGTTGGTCCATCTCCCCAGCATTTT
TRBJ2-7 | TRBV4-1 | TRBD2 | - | CASSQPTSGTYEQYF | TGCGCCAGCAGCCAACCAACTAGCGGGACCTACGAGCAGTACTTC
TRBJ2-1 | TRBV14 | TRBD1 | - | CASSQVPTGVDEQFF | TGTGCCAGCAGCCAAGTACCAACAGGGGTCGATGAGCAGTTCTTC
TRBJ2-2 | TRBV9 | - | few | CASSASFANTGELFF | TGTGCCAGCAGCGCCTCGTTTGCGAACACCGGGGAGCTGTTTTTT
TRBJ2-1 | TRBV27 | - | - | CASSWGGSSYNEQFF | TGTGCCAGCAGCTGGGGTGGCAGCTCCTACAATGAGCAGTTCTTC
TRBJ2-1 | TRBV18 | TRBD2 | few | CASSTTGTRWTNEQFF | TGTGCCAGCTCAACAACCGGGACTAGGTGGACAAATGAGCAGTTCTTC
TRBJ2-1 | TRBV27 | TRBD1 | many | CASSFGQGLDEQFF | TGTGCCAGCAGTTTCGGACAGGGATTAGACGAGCAGTTCTTC
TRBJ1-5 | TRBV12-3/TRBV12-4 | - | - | CASSPGVGQAQHF | TGTGCCAGCAGTCCCGGGGTGGGGCAGGCCCAGCATTTT
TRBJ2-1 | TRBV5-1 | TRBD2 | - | CASSWGGRLRDEQFF | TGCGCCAGCAGCTGGGGAGGGCGGCTTCGGGATGAGCAGTTCTTC
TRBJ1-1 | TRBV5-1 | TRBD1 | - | CASSSTGGGGTEAFF | TGCGCCAGCAGCTCGACAGGGGGCGGAGGGACTGAAGCTTTCTTT
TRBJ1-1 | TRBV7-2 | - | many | CASSITQGVAEAFF | TGTGCCAGCAGCATCACTCAGGGAGTGGCTGAAGCTTTCTTT
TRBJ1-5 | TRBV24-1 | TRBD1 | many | CATSDATGVGYQPQHF | TGTGCCACCAGTGATGCCACAGGGGTAGGTTATCAGCCCCAGCATTTT
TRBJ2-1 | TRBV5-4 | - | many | CASSLEAGSYNEQFF | TGTGCCAGCAGCTTGGAGGCGGGATCCTACAATGAGCAGTTCTTC
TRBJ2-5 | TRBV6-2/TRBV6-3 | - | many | CASSVSTARETQYF | TGTGCCAGCAGTGTCTCCACAGCACGGGAGACCCAGTACTTC
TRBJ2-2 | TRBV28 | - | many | CASSFILKNTGELFF | TGTGCCAGCAGTTTCATTTTGAAGAACACCGGGGAGCTGTTTTTT
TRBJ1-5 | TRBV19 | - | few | CARSPTGALGPQHF | TGTGCCCGAAGCCCCACCGGGGCTCTTGGGCCCCAGCATTTT
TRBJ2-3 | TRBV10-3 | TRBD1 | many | CAISESSTGASDTQYF | TGTGCCATCAGTGAGTCGAGTACAGGGGCATCAGATACGCAGTATTTT
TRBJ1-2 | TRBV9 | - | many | CASSARSNYGYTF | TGTGCCAGCAGCGCCCGAAGTAACTATGGCTACACCTTC
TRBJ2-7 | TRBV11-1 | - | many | CASSRGREQYF | TGTGCCAGCAGCCGGGGGCGAGAGCAGTACTTC
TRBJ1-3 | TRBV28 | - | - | CASSGGWVSGAGSTIYF | TGTGCCAGCAGTGGGGGGTGGGTGTCGGGCGCTGGAAGCACCATATATTTT
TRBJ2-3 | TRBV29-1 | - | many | CSVAADTQYF | TGCAGCGTTGCCGCAGATACGCAGTATTTT
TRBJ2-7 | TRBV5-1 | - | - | CATPQAEVDEQYF | TGCGCCACCCCTCAGGCAGAGGTAGACGAGCAGTACTTC
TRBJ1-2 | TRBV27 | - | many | CASRPSSGFSSGYTF | TGTGCCAGCAGACCCTCTTCCGGGTTTAGTTCGGGCTACACCTTC
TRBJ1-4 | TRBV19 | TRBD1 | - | CASSFAGTGSSEKLFF | TGTGCCAGTAGTTTTGCCGGGACAGGGTCCTCAGAAAAACTGTTTTTT
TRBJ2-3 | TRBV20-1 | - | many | CSARVPGGTDTQYF | TGCAGTGCTAGAGTACCGGGGGGCACAGATACGCAGTATTTT
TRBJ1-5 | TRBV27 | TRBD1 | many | CASRPTGTGGATGLGGAQHF | TGTGCCAGCAGACCGACCGGGACAGGGGGCGCAACTGGTCTGGGTGGGGCCCAGCATTTT
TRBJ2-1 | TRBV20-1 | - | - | CSASPNYNEQFF | TGCAGTGCTAGCCCTAACTACAATGAGCAGTTCTTC
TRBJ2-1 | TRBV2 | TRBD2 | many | CASNQGLALTNEQFF | TGTGCCAGCAACCAGGGACTAGCGTTAACTAATGAGCAGTTCTTC
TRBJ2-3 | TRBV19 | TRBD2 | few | CASRTSGISRTDTQYF | TGTGCCAGTAGGACTAGCGGAATATCTCGCACAGATACGCAGTATTTT
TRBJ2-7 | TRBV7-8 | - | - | CASSLVIGPSYEQYF | TGTGCCAGCAGCTTAGTAATAGGCCCTTCCTACGAGCAGTACTTC
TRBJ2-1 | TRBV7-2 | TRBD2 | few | CASSLLAESNEQFF | TGTGCCAGCAGCTTACTAGCGGAAAGCAATGAGCAGTTCTTC
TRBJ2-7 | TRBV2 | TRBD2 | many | CASSLALGAGEREQYF | TGTGCCAGCAGCCTAGCTCTTGGCGCGGGAGAGCGCGAGCAGTACTTC
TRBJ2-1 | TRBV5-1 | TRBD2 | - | CASSLGTSGGGSNEQFF | TGCGCCAGCAGCTTGGGGACTAGCGGGGGGGGGAGCAATGAGCAGTTCTTC
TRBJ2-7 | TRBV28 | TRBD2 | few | CAIMTSGIGEQYF | TGTGCCATTATGACTAGCGGGATCGGCGAGCAGTACTTC
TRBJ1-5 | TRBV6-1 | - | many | CASSGIPTQRWQPQHF | TGTGCCAGCAGTGGGATACCAACACAGAGATGGCAGCCCCAGCATTTT
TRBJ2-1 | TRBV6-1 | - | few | CASTLLDIYNEQFF | TGTGCCAGCACCTTACTAGATATCTACAATGAGCAGTTCTTC